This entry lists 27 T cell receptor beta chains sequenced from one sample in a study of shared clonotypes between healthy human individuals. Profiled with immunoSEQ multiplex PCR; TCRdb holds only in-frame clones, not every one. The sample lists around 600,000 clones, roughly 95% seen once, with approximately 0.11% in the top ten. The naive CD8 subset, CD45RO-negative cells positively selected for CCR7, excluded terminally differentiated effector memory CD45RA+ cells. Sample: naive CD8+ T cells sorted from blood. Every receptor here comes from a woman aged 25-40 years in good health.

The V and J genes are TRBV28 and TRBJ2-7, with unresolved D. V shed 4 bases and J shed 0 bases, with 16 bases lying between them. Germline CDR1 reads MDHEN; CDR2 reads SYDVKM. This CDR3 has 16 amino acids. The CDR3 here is CASSYGGTLFSYEQYF. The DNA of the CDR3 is TGTGCCAGCAGTTATGGCGGAACCCTTTTCTCCTACGAGCAGTACTTC.

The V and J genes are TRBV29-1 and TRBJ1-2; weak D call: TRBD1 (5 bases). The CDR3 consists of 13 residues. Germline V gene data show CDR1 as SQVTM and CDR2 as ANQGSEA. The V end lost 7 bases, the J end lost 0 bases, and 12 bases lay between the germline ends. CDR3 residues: CSADNRTNYGYTF. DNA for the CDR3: TGCAGCGCAGATAACAGGACTAACTATGGCTACACCTTC.

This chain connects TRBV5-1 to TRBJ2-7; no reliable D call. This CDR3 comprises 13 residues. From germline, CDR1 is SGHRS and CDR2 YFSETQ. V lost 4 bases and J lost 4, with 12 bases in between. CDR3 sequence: CASSPGRQYEQYF. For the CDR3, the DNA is TGCGCCAGCAGCCCCGGTAGGCAGTACGAGCAGTACTTC.

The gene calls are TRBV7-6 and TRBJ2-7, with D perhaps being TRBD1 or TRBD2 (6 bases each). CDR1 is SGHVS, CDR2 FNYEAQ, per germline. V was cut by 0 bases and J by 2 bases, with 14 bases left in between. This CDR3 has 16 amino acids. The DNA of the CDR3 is TGTGCCAGCAGCTTAGCAGGCGGGACAAGAACCTACGAGCAGTACTTC. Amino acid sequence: CASSLAGGTRTYEQYF.

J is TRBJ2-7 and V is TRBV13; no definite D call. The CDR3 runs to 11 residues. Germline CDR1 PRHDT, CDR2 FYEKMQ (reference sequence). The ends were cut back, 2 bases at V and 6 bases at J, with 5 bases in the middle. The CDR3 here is CASSLRLEQYF. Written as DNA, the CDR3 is TGTGCCAGCAGCTTACGGCTCGAGCAGTACTTC.

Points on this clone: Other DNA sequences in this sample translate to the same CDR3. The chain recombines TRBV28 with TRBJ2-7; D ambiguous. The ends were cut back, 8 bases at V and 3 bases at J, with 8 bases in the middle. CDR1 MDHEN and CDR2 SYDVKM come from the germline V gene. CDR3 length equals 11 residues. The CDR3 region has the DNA TGTGCCAGCTCGGACGGCTACGAGCAGTACTTC. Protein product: CASSDGYEQYF.

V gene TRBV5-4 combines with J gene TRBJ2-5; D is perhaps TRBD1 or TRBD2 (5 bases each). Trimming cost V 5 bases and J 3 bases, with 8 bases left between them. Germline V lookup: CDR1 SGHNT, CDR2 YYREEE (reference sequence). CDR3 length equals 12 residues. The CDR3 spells CASRRDEETQYF. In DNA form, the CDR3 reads TGTGCCAGCAGAAGGGACGAAGAGACCCAGTACTTC. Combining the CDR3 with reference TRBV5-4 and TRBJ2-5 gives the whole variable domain ETGVTQSPTHLIKTRGQQVTLRCSSQSGHNTVSWYQQALGQGPQFIFQYYREEENGRGNFPPRFSGLQFPNYSSELNVNALELDDSALYLCASRRDEETQYFGPGTRLLVL.

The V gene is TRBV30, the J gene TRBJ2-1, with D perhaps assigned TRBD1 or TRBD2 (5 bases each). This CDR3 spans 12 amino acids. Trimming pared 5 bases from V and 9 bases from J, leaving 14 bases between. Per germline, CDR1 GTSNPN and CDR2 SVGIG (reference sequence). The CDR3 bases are TGTGCCTGGGGCCGGTGGGGGTCTGAGCAGTTCTTC. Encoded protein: CAWGRWGSEQFF.

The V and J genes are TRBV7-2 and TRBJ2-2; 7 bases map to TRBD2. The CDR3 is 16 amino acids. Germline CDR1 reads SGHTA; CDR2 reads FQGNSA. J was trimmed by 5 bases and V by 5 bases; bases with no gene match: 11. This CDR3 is CASSPTTRRETGELFF. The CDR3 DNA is TGTGCCAGCAGCCCTACGACTAGGCGGGAGACCGGGGAGCTGTTTTTT.

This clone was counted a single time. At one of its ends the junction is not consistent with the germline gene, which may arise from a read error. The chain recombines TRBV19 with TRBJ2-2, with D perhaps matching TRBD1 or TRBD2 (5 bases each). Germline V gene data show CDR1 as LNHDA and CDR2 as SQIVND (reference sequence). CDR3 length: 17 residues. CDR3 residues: CASSIGFREQNTGELFF. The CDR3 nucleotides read TGTGCCAGCAGTATAGGTTTCAGGGAGCAGAACACCGGGGAGCTGTTTTTT.

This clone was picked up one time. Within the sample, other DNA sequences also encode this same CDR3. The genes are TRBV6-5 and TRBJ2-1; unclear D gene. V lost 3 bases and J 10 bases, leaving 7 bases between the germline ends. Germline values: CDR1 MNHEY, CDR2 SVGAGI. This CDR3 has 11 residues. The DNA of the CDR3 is TGTGCCAGCAGTTATGGTCAGGAGCAGTTCTTC. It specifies CASSYGQEQFF.

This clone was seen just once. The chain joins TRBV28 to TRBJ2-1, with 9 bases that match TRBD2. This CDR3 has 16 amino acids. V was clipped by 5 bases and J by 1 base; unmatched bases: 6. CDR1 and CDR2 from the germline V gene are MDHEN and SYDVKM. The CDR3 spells CASSPLAGLSYNEQFF. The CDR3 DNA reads TGTGCCAGCAGTCCCCTAGCGGGACTGTCCTACAATGAGCAGTTCTTC.

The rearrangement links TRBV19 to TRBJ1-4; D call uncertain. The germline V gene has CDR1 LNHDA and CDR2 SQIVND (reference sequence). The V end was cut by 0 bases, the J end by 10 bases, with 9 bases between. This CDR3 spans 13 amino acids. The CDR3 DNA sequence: TGTGCCAGTAGTATAGAGGAGGGCGCAAAACTGTTTTTT. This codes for CASSIEEGAKLFF.

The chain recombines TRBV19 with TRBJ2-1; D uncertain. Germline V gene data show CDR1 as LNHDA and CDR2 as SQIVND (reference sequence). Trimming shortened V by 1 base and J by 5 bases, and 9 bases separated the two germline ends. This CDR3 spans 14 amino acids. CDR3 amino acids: CASSIGVLDNEQFF. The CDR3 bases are TGTGCCAGTAGTATAGGGGTCCTCGACAATGAGCAGTTCTTC.

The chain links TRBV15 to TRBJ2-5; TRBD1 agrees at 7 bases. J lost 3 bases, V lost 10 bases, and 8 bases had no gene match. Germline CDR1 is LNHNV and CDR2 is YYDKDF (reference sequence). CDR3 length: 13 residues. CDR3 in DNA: TGTGCCAGTCAAGGACAGGACAAAGAGACCCAGTACTTC. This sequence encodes CASQGQDKETQYF.

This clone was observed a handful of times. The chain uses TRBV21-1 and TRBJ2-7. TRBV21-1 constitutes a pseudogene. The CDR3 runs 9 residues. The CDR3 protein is CASKYEQYF. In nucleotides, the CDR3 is TGTGCCAGCAAATACGAGCAGTACTTC.

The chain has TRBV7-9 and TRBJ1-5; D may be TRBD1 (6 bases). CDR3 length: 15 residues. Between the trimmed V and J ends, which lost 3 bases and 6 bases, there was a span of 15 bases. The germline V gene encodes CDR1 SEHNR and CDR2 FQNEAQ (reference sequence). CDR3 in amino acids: CASSLTGQKAQPQHF. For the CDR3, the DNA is TGTGCCAGCAGCTTGACCGGACAGAAAGCTCAGCCCCAGCATTTT.

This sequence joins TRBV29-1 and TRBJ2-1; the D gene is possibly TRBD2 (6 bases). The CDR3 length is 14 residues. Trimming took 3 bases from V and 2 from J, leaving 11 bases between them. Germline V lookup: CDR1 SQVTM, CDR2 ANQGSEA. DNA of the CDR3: TGCAGCGTTGAGTTACTAGCCCCCTACAATGAGCAGTTCTTC. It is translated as CSVELLAPYNEQFF.

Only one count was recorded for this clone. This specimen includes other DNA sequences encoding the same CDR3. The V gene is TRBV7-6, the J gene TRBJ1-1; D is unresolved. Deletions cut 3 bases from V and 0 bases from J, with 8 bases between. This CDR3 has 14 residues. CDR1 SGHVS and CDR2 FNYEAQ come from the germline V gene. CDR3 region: CASSLGSMNTEAFF. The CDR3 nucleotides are TGTGCCAGCAGCTTGGGGAGTATGAACACTGAAGCTTTCTTT.

CDR3 protein: CASSLEENEKLFF. The CDR3 nucleotides read TGTGCCAGCAGCTTAGAGGAGAATGAAAAACTGTTTTTT. The chain combines TRBV11-2 with TRBJ1-4; D is undetermined. V lost 0 bases, J lost 5 bases, and 4 bases lay in between. The V gene's germline CDR1 is SGHAT and CDR2 FQNNGV. The CDR3 has 13 residues.

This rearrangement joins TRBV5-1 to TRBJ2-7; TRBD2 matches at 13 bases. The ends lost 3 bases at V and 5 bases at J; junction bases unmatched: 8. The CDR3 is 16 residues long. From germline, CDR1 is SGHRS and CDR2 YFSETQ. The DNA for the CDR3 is TGCGCCAGCAGCTCGATGACTGGACTAGCGGGAGACGAGCAGTACTTC. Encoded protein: CASSSMTGLAGDEQYF. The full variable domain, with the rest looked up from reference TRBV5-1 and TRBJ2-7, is KAGVTQTPRYLIKTRGQQVTLSCSPISGHRSVSWYQQTPGQGLQFLFEYFSETQRNKGNFPGRFSGRQFSNSRSEMNVSTLELGDSALYLCASSSMTGLAGDEQYFGPGTRLTVT.

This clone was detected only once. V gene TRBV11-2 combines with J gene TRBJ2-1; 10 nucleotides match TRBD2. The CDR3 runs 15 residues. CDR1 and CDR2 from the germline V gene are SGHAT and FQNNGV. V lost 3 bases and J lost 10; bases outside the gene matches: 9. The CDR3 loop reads CASSLNLAGAGEQFF. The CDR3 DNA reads TGTGCCAGCAGCTTGAACCTAGCGGGAGCGGGAGAGCAGTTCTTC.

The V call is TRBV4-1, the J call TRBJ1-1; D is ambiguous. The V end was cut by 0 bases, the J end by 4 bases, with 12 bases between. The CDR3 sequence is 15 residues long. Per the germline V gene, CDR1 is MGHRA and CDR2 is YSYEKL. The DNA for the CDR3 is TGCGCCAGCAGCCAAGATGGTATAGGGATCACTGAAGCTTTCTTT. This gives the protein CASSQDGIGITEAFF.

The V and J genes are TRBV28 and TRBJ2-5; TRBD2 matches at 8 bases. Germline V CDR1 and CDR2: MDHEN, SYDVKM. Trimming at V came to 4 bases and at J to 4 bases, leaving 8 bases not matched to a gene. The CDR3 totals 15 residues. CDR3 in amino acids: CASSSTGTRRETQYF. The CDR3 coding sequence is TGTGCCAGCAGTTCCACCGGGACTAGAAGAGAGACCCAGTACTTC.

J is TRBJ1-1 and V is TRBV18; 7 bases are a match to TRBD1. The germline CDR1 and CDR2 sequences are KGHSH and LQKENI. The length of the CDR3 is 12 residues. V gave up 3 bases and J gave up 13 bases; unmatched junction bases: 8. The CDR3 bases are TGTGCCAGCTCACCCCGGGGACAGCAGGTTTTCTTT. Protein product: CASSPRGQQVFF.

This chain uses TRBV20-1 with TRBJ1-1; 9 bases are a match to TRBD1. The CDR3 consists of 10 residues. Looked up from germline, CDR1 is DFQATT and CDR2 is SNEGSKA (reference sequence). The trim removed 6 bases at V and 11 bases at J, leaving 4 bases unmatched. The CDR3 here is CSARTGDAFF. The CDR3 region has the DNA TGCAGTGCGAGGACAGGGGACGCTTTCTTT.

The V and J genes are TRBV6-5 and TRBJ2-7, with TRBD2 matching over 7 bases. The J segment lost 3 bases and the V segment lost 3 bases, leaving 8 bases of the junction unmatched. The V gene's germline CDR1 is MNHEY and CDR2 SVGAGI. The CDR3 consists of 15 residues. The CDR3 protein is CASSYSGRRGYEQYF. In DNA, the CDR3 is TGTGCCAGCAGTTATAGCGGGCGGAGGGGCTACGAGCAGTACTTC.